This TCR beta chain was obtained from a study of shared clonotypes between healthy human individuals. CDR1 and CDR2 from the germline V gene are MDHEN and SYDVKM. The CDR3 spans 18 residues. After removal of 7 bases from V and 3 bases from J, the junction contained 11 bases not matched to a gene. At a deep level, the assay was run. Libraries were prepared by immunoSEQ multiplex PCR; TCRdb keeps only in-frame clonotypes and omits some of them. The sample has about 610,000 clones; more than 95% are singletons. The chain employs TRBV28 and TRBJ2-1, with 14 bases identical to TRBD2. The source material was naive CD4+ T cells sorted from blood. Subset meaning: CD45RA+ positively selected. This TCR was sampled from a woman in her twenties or thirties in good health. The CDR3 bases are TGTGCCAGCACTTTCCCTCTCGGGACTAGCGGGGGCTACAATGAGCAGTTCTTC. Translated: CASTFPLGTSGGYNEQFF.